These T cell receptor beta chains were read from a single sample in a study of CD8 T cells in ankylosing spondylitis. TCRdb re-analysed the 5' RACE reads in MiXCR, keeping a single row per CDR3 protein. The top ten clones hold more than 0.5% of a sample with around 770,000 distinct CDR3 sequences, about 10% of them seen once. Sequencing was performed on blood, either unsorted or a sorted T cell fraction (not recorded which). These receptors were collected from a male donor with ankylosing spondylitis. Both conserved end residues are part of each CDR3.

V	J	CDR3
TRBV6-2/TRBV6-3	TRBJ2-7	CASSYRGTGPYEQYF
TRBV6-4	TRBJ2-4	CASSVGPGTKNIQYF
TRBV28	TRBJ1-1	CASRTQGVNTEAFF
TRBV5-1	TRBJ2-5	CASSLGPGRGQETQYF
TRBV7-2	TRBJ2-7	CASSYAGYLNYEQYF
TRBV4-3	TRBJ1-1	CASSQVKGDTEAFF
TRBV27	TRBJ1-2	CASGEGIEGGYTF
TRBV6-1	TRBJ1-3	CASTMRLSGGPGNTIYF
TRBV20-1	TRBJ1-5	CSATLDRDNQPQHF
TRBV5-1	TRBJ2-7	CASSPRGLAGAYEQYF
TRBV20-1	TRBJ1-1	CSARVRLKNTEAFF
TRBV6-5	TRBJ2-3	CASSYSRRGGSTDTQYF
TRBV30	TRBJ1-6	CAWSVLGRDNNSPLHF
TRBV20-1	TRBJ2-1	CSARGGRLQVSYNEQFF
TRBV10-3	TRBJ2-7	CAISTGAESYEQYF
TRBV18	TRBJ2-1	CASSPLAGGGEQFF